These 30 T cell receptor beta chains originate from one sample sequenced in a study of blood T cell repertoires in COVID-19 (dated by TCRdb to 2020 to 2022). The library came from the immunoSEQ multiplex PCR assay. TCRdb holds this immuneACCESS table with in-frame rearrangements only. Some clones are missing; in checked studies, unresolved V genes explain under half, and the rest has no known cause. Recorded for this sample are 250,000 or so clones; around nine tenths of them occurred a single time. In total, the top ten clones hold roughly 1.7% of the sample. Source material: PBMCs or T cells enriched from blood (not recorded which). The receptors derive from a woman in her forties or fifties who had recovered from COVID-19.

This rearrangement joins TRBV7-8 to TRBJ1-2, with unresolved D. The V end lost 5 bases, the J end lost 4 bases, and 17 bases lay between the germline ends. In germline, CDR1 is SGHVS, CDR2 FQNEAQ. The CDR3 has 15 residues. The CDR3 spells CASSARAGVFYGYTF. The CDR3 bases are TGTGCCAGCAGCGCCCGGGCCGGGGTTTTCTATGGCTACACCTTC. The entire variable domain, with the rest obtained from reference TRBV7-8 and TRBJ1-2, is as follows: GAGVSQSPRYKVAKRGQDVALRCDPISGHVSLFWYQQALGQGPEFLTYFQNEAQLDKSGLPSDRFFAERPEGSVSTLKIQRTQQEDSAVYLCASSARAGVFYGYTFGSGTRLTVV.

J is TRBJ1-4 and V is TRBV11-3; 8 bases map to TRBD1. Germline loops: CDR1 SGHNT, CDR2 YENEEA. After removal of 0 bases from V and 2 bases from J, the junction contained 8 bases not matched to a gene. The length of the CDR3 is 18 residues. The CDR3 DNA reads as TGTGCCAGCAGCTTAGATGGGCAGGGGGCAACCACTAATGAAAAACTGTTTTTT. It codes for CASSLDGQGATTNEKLFF.

This sequence joins TRBV19 and TRBJ1-2; possible D gene TRBD1, 6 bases. Germline V gives CDR1 LNHDA, CDR2 SQIVND (reference sequence). The V gene lost 5 bases and the J gene lost 6 bases, with 13 bases spanning the gap. The CDR3 extends over 13 amino acids. CDR3 residues: CASSRDIWNGYTF. CDR3 nucleotide sequence: TGTGCCAGTAGTCGGGACATTTGGAATGGCTACACCTTC.

The CDR3 loop is CASSLPTGGANTEAFF. The DNA for the CDR3 is TGCGCCAGCAGCCTACCGACAGGGGGCGCGAACACTGAAGCTTTCTTT. The chain recombines TRBV5-1 with TRBJ1-1; 10 bases fit TRBD1. The CDR3 loop spans 16 amino acids. J gave up 1 base and V 4 bases, and 7 bases lay outside the gene matches. CDR1 is SGHRS and CDR2 is YFSETQ in the germline V gene. The entire variable domain, with the rest obtained from reference TRBV5-1 and TRBJ1-1, is as follows: KAGVTQTPRYLIKTRGQQVTLSCSPISGHRSVSWYQQTPGQGLQFLFEYFSETQRNKGNFPGRFSGRQFSNSRSEMNVSTLELGDSALYLCASSLPTGGANTEAFFGQGTRLTVV.

This clone was seen just once. The V call is TRBV19, the J call TRBJ2-7; D remains unclear. CDR3 size: 13 residues. Trimming removed 6 bases from V and 1 base from J, with 10 bases in between. From germline, CDR1 is LNHDA and CDR2 SQIVND (reference sequence). The CDR3 bases are TGTGCCAGTAGCCATAGAGTGTCCTACGAGCAGTACTTC. This translates into CASSHRVSYEQYF.

Note on this clone: The junction does not match germline at one end; this may be a read error. CDR3 nucleotides: TGTGCTAGCAGCCGTAGCTGGCCCTGGACAGATACGCAGTATTTT. It codes for CASSRSWPWTDTQYF. The rearrangement uses TRBV7-7 and TRBJ2-3, with D unclear. Germline V gives CDR1 SSHAT, CDR2 FNYEAQ (reference sequence). The CDR3 has 15 residues.

The chain links TRBV7-4 to TRBJ2-7; no firm D call. From germline, CDR1 is SGHVT and CDR2 SQSDAQ. CDR3 length: 10 residues. The ends were cut back, 3 bases at V and 6 bases at J, with 3 bases in the middle. CDR3 sequence: CASSFFEQYF. CDR3 DNA sequence: TGTGCCAGCAGCTTCTTCGAGCAGTACTTC.

V gene TRBV28 combines with J gene TRBJ2-7, with 8 bases that match TRBD1. The length of the CDR3 is 16 residues. In germline, CDR1 is MDHEN, CDR2 SYDVKM. V gave up 6 bases and J gave up 0 bases; unmatched junction bases: 10. For the CDR3, the DNA is TGTGCCAGCAGGGCGAGCCTTGGACAGGGCTCCTACGAGCAGTACTTC. Its translation: CASRASLGQGSYEQYF.

The CDR3 is CASKTGGAENTEAFF. CDR3 DNA: TGCGCCAGCAAAACAGGGGGCGCTGAGAACACTGAAGCTTTCTTT. The chain is built from TRBV5-1 and TRBJ1-1; 9 bases agree with TRBD1. Germline V gives CDR1 SGHRS, CDR2 YFSETQ. Trimming at V came to 6 bases and at J to 1 base, leaving 7 bases not matched to a gene. The CDR3 sequence is 15 residues long.

V and J are TRBV5-1 and TRBJ1-1, with no clear D. Germline V lookup: CDR1 SGHRS, CDR2 YFSETQ. The length of the CDR3 is 17 residues. Trimming took off 5 bases at V and 5 bases at J, with 25 bases between the two ends. CDR3 amino acids: CASSFGAAVSPVTEAFF. The CDR3 nucleotides are TGCGCCAGCAGTTTTGGAGCGGCAGTAAGCCCGGTTACTGAAGCTTTCTTT.

This chain joins TRBV5-1 and TRBJ2-5, with 7 bases identical to TRBD1. The V gene end was trimmed by 2 bases and the J gene end by 5 bases; junction bases not matched to a gene: 6. In germline, CDR1 is SGHRS, CDR2 YFSETQ. The CDR3 spans 14 residues. In DNA, the CDR3 is TGCGCCAGCAGCTTTGGGGACAGTAAGGAGACCCAGTACTTC. Its translation is CASSFGDSKETQYF.

This clone came up once. The rearrangement joins TRBV6-2 or TRBV6-3 to TRBJ2-1, with a tentative D call TRBD1 (6 bases). CDR1 and CDR2 (germline): MNHEY, SVGEGT. V lost 5 bases and J 15 bases, leaving 14 bases between the germline ends. This CDR3 has 11 residues. The DNA for the CDR3 is TGTGCCAGCAGTCAGACAGGCCTCCGGTTCTTC. Its translation: CASSQTGLRFF.

This clone has only a few counts. The rearrangement links TRBV6-5 to TRBJ2-1, with D perhaps TRBD2 (5 bases). CDR1 is MNHEY, CDR2 SVGAGI, per germline. The CDR3 runs to 15 residues. Trimming left V 5 bases short and J 6 bases short, with 17 bases between. CDR3 loop: CASSPASGSGNEQFF. CDR3 DNA: TGTGCCAGCAGTCCGGCCTCGGGGTCTGGCAATGAGCAGTTCTTC.

The chain joins TRBV28 to TRBJ2-7; TRBD1 matches at 7 bases. Germline loops: CDR1 MDHEN, CDR2 SYDVKM. V gave up 6 bases and J gave up 0 bases; unmatched junction bases: 8. The CDR3 sequence is 15 residues long. The CDR3 here is CASSMTGTLSYEQYF. The CDR3 bases are TGTGCCAGCAGCATGACAGGGACCCTCTCCTACGAGCAGTACTTC.

This chain joins TRBV5-1 and TRBJ1-5, with a tentative D call TRBD1 (5 bases). The CDR3 is 15 amino acids. Trimming cost V 0 bases and J 2 bases, with 9 bases left between them. From germline, CDR1 is SGHRS and CDR2 YFSETQ. CDR3 sequence (DNA): TGCGCCAGCAGCTTGGAGGGGATTGGCAATCAGCCCCAGCATTTT. Its translation: CASSLEGIGNQPQHF. Variable domain in full (rest from reference TRBV5-1 and TRBJ1-5): KAGVTQTPRYLIKTRGQQVTLSCSPISGHRSVSWYQQTPGQGLQFLFEYFSETQRNKGNFPGRFSGRQFSNSRSEMNVSTLELGDSALYLCASSLEGIGNQPQHFGDGTRLSIL.

CDR3 bases: TGTGCCAGCAGTTACTGGACAGGGGATGGGAAGACCCAGTACTTC. Protein: CASSYWTGDGKTQYF. The chain combines TRBV28 with TRBJ2-5; TRBD1 matches at 9 bases. The germline V gene has CDR1 MDHEN and CDR2 SYDVKM. CDR3 length equals 15 residues. The ends lost 4 bases at V and 6 bases at J; junction bases unmatched: 9.

The V and J genes are TRBV25-1 and TRBJ2-3; 11 nucleotides line up with TRBD2. The CDR3 extends over 17 amino acids. Germline loops: CDR1 MGHDK, CDR2 SYGVNS. J gave up 4 bases and V 4 bases, and 10 bases lay outside the gene matches. The CDR3 bases are TGTGCCAGCAGTGCATTTAGCGGGAGGGCCGGAGCAGATACGCAGTATTTT. The encoded protein is CASSAFSGRAGADTQYF. The full variable domain, its missing parts supplied by reference TRBV25-1 and TRBJ2-3, is EADIYQTPRYLVIGTGKKITLECSQTMGHDKMYWYQQDPGMELHLIHYSYGVNSTEKGDLSSESTVSRIRTEHFPLTLESARPSHTSQYLCASSAFSGRAGADTQYFGPGTRLTVL.

As DNA, the CDR3 is TGCGCCAGCAGCACCAACAGGGGACTGGCCTACGAGCAGTACTTC. Amino acid sequence: CASSTNRGLAYEQYF. The chain couples TRBV5-1 to TRBJ2-7; perhaps TRBD1 as D (7 bases). Trimming took off 4 bases at V and 2 bases at J, with 16 bases between the two ends. CDR3 size: 15 residues. Germline CDR1 is SGHRS and CDR2 is YFSETQ.

The chain joins TRBV12-5 to TRBJ2-1; no clear D. The V end lost 1 base, the J end lost 6 bases, and 4 bases lay between the germline ends. Germline loops: CDR1 LGHNT, CDR2 FRNRAP. The CDR3 is 12 residues long. Here the CDR3 reads CASGLGLNEQFF. The CDR3 nucleotides are TGTGCTAGTGGTTTGGGACTCAATGAGCAGTTCTTC. Combining the CDR3 with reference TRBV12-5 and TRBJ2-1 gives the whole variable domain DARVTQTPRHKVTEMGQEVTMRCQPILGHNTVFWYRQTMMQGLELLAYFRNRAPLDDSGMPKDRFSAEMPDATLATLKIQPSEPRDSAVYFCASGLGLNEQFFGPGTRLTVL.

This sequence joins TRBV19 and TRBJ1-1; D is undetermined. Trimming cost V 3 bases and J 1 base, with 9 bases left between them. Germline CDR1 reads LNHDA; CDR2 reads SQIVND (reference sequence). The CDR3 is 14 amino acids. The DNA of the CDR3 is TGTGCCAGTAGTATTAGGCGGGAGAACACTGAAGCTTTCTTT. Its protein product is CASSIRRENTEAFF.

Written as DNA, the CDR3 is TGCAGCGTTTTTTCTAGTACCGAGCAGTACTTC. Amino acids: CSVFSSTEQYF. The V call is TRBV29-1, the J call TRBJ2-7; no clear D gene. In germline, CDR1 is SQVTM, CDR2 ANQGSEA. Trimming took off 5 bases at V and 6 bases at J, with 11 bases between the two ends. This CDR3 is 11 amino acids long.

The chain couples TRBV7-2 to TRBJ2-7; 10 nucleotides line up with TRBD1. The length of the CDR3 is 14 residues. CDR1 is SGHTA and CDR2 is FQGNSA in the germline V gene. V shed 4 bases, J shed 8 bases, and the junction held 8 bases outside the gene matches. The CDR3 here is CASSSGGQGSKQYF. The CDR3 nucleotides are TGTGCCAGCAGCTCCGGGGGACAGGGGTCTAAGCAGTACTTC.

The chain recombines TRBV4-2 with TRBJ2-1, with no clear D. The CDR3 extends over 14 amino acids. V lost 1 base to trimming and J lost 7 bases, with 11 bases between them. Germline loops: CDR1 LGHNA, CDR2 YNFKEQ. DNA for the CDR3: TGTGCCAGCAGCCAAGGCAGGAACGCTAATGAGCAGTTCTTC. The encoded protein is CASSQGRNANEQFF.

The DNA of the CDR3 is TGTGCCAGCAGTTTAACCAGCGGGAGGTCCAATGAGCAGTTCTTC. It codes for CASSLTSGRSNEQFF. The J gene is TRBJ2-1, the V gene TRBV27, with TRBD2 identical over 9 bases. CDR3 length: 15 residues. J was trimmed by 6 bases and V by 2 bases; bases with no gene match: 5. The germline gives CDR1 MNHEY, CDR2 SMNVEV (reference sequence).

With respect to this clone: This sample also contains other DNA sequences that code for the same CDR3. The rearrangement uses TRBV4-1 and TRBJ2-7; a possible D gene is TRBD2 (5 bases). Germline CDR1 reads MGHRA; CDR2 reads YSYEKL. The CDR3 consists of 13 residues. Trimming left V 1 base short and J 4 bases short, with 8 bases between. The CDR3 loop is CASSQVGGYEQYF. CDR3 coding DNA: TGCGCCAGCAGCCAAGTCGGAGGTTACGAGCAGTACTTC.

The chain has TRBV18 and TRBJ1-1; possibly TRBD1 for D (6 bases). Germline lookup yields CDR1 KGHSH and CDR2 LQKENI. The germline V and J ends were trimmed by 5 bases and 4 bases, with 11 bases remaining between them. This CDR3 region has 13 residues. As DNA, the CDR3 is TGTGCCAGCTCAGAGGGGGGGGGCACTGAAGCTTTCTTT. Translating it yields CASSEGGGTEAFF.

This clone was recorded only once. The genes are TRBV18 and TRBJ1-5, with D unclear. Germline CDR1 KGHSH, CDR2 LQKENI. V was pared by 8 bases and J by 0 bases, with 11 bases between. This CDR3 comprises 14 residues. The CDR3 DNA is TGTGCCAGCGCAGAACAAAATAGCAATCAGCCCCAGCATTTT. It translates to CASAEQNSNQPQHF.

This clone showed up just once. This chain uses TRBV5-1 with TRBJ1-4; TRBD1 is a possible D gene (6 bases). Per germline, CDR1 SGHRS and CDR2 YFSETQ. There are 13 residues in the CDR3. The V gene lost 0 bases and the J gene lost 6 bases, with 6 bases spanning the gap. The DNA of the CDR3 is TGCGCCAGCAGCTTGGGGACAGATGAAAAACTGTTTTTT. This translates into CASSLGTDEKLFF.

The chain recombines TRBV7-2 with TRBJ1-6; 9 bases map to TRBD1. Germline V gene data show CDR1 as SGHTA and CDR2 as FQGNSA. The CDR3 loop spans 15 amino acids. Trimming cost V 5 bases and J 7 bases; bases outside gene matches: 6. The CDR3 is CASSPGQGGNSPLHF. The CDR3 nucleotides are TGTGCCAGCAGCCCGGGACAGGGCGGCAATTCACCCCTCCACTTT.

This clone was observed a single time. J is TRBJ2-3 and V is TRBV27, with 11 bases fitting TRBD2. J was trimmed by 2 bases and V by 6 bases; bases with no gene match: 1. Germline-derived CDR1 and CDR2 are MNHEY and SMNVEV (reference sequence). This CDR3 comprises 14 residues. The CDR3 protein is CASRGLAATDTQYF. Written as DNA, the CDR3 is TGTGCCAGCAGGGGACTAGCGGCCACAGATACGCAGTATTTT.